The next 17 T cell receptor beta chains were all read from a single sample in a study of T cell changes during pregnancy in multiple sclerosis. Data came from immunoSEQ multiplex PCR; TCRdb stores just in-frame clones and leaves some out. The sample has about 36,000 clones, more than 75% seen once; the top ten hold approximately 0.5%. This material consisted of CD4+ T cells from peripheral blood mononuclear cells, taken in the first trimester of pregnancy. The receptor set was obtained from a female donor with multiple sclerosis, enrolled in a pregnancy study.

The CDR3 here is CASSEDAGTGRDTQYF. As DNA, the CDR3 is TGTGCCAGCAGTGAAGACGCCGGGACAGGGCGAGATACGCAGTATTTT. V gene TRBV2 combines with J gene TRBJ2-3, with 9 bases lining up with TRBD1. Per germline, CDR1 SNHLY and CDR2 FYNNEI. With 1 base clipped from V and 5 bases from J, the junction kept 7 bases outside the gene matches. This CDR3 has 16 amino acids.

The chain combines TRBV6-6 with TRBJ1-4; TRBD1 matches at 8 bases. The CDR3 sequence is 13 residues long. The J segment lost 3 bases and the V segment lost 8 bases, leaving 2 bases of the junction unmatched. From germline, CDR1 is MNHNY and CDR2 SVGAGI (reference sequence). DNA of the CDR3: TGTGCCAGCGGACAGGGACCTAATGAAAAACTGTTTTTT. Its protein product is CASGQGPNEKLFF.

V is TRBV5-8 and J is TRBJ2-7; possibly TRBD1 for D (6 bases). Trimming pared 4 bases from V and 1 base from J, leaving 15 bases between. In germline, CDR1 is SGHTS, CDR2 YDEGEE. This CDR3 comprises 15 residues. The CDR3 region is CASSLNRDTSYEQYF. In DNA form, the CDR3 reads TGTGCCAGCAGCCTGAACCGGGACACATCCTACGAGCAGTACTTC.

The chain employs TRBV15 and TRBJ2-5; a weak D match, TRBD2 (8 bases). CDR1 is LNHNV and CDR2 is YYDKDF in the germline V gene (reference sequence). V was clipped by 5 bases and J by 9 bases, with 19 bases between them. This CDR3 region has 14 residues. The CDR3 DNA sequence: TGTGCCACCAGCGAGGGACTAGGGGGCTTAGCCCAGTACTTC. Protein sequence: CATSEGLGGLAQYF.

This chain links TRBV7-9 with TRBJ1-3; 7 bases agree with TRBD1. The trim removed 3 bases at V and 0 bases at J, leaving 8 bases unmatched. Per the germline V gene, CDR1 is SEHNR and CDR2 is FQNEAQ (reference sequence). The CDR3 consists of 17 residues. The CDR3: CASSFRDRALSGNTIYF. CDR3 nucleotides: TGTGCCAGCAGCTTCAGAGACAGGGCCCTCTCTGGAAACACCATATATTTT.

This chain joins TRBV6-5 and TRBJ2-7; D perhaps matches TRBD2 (6 bases). There are 13 residues in the CDR3. Per germline, CDR1 MNHEY and CDR2 SVGAGI. V gave up 8 bases and J gave up 7 bases, with 18 bases separating them. CDR3 in amino acids: CASGSGGAGEQYF. In DNA, the CDR3 is TGTGCCAGCGGGAGCGGCGGGGCTGGGGAGCAGTACTTC.

The genes are TRBV30 and TRBJ2-7, with 7 bases that match TRBD2. V lost 1 base and J lost 2; bases outside the gene matches: 8. Germline CDR1 GTSNPN, CDR2 SVGIG (reference sequence). The CDR3 extends over 15 amino acids. CDR3 sequence (DNA): TGTGCCTGGAGTGCACCCCTAGCGGACACCTACGAGCAGTACTTC. As protein: CAWSAPLADTYEQYF.

The V and J genes are TRBV10-3 and TRBJ1-5; possibly TRBD1 for D (5 bases). Germline V gene lookup returns CDR1 ENHRY and CDR2 SYGVKD. The CDR3 spans 15 residues. V dropped 3 bases and J dropped 0 bases, with 9 bases sitting between them. The CDR3 DNA is TGTGCCATCAGTGATGGTGGGGCTAGCAATCAGCCCCAGCATTTT. This encodes CAISDGGASNQPQHF.

This clone occurred once. The chain combines TRBV6-4 with TRBJ2-3; D perhaps matches TRBD2 (5 bases). The CDR3 totals 16 residues. Germline lookup yields CDR1 MRHNA and CDR2 SNTAGT. Trimming pared 6 bases from V and 0 bases from J, leaving 16 bases between. CDR3 protein: CASSPLAEGSTDTQYF. As DNA, the CDR3 is TGTGCCAGCAGCCCTTTAGCAGAGGGAAGCACAGATACGCAGTATTTT.

This CDR3 is CASSLATSANEQFF. The CDR3, as DNA: TGTGCCAGCAGTTTAGCGACTTCGGCGAATGAGCAGTTCTTC. This chain uses TRBV28 with TRBJ2-1; D is unresolved. The CDR3 runs to 14 residues. Germline assignment: CDR1 MDHEN and CDR2 SYDVKM. Between the trimmed V and J ends, which lost 2 bases and 7 bases, there was a span of 12 bases.

V usage is TRBV18 and J usage is TRBJ2-5; 7 bases match TRBD2. CDR1 and CDR2 (germline): KGHSH, LQKENI. The junction had 11 bases not matched to a gene; V was cut back by 6 bases and J by 4 bases. CDR3 size: 15 residues. CDR3 in amino acids: CASSGPDGGGETQYF. The CDR3 DNA is TGTGCCAGCTCGGGCCCAGATGGCGGGGGAGAGACCCAGTACTTC.

V and J are TRBV5-4 and TRBJ1-1; 8 bases align to TRBD1. V lost 3 bases to trimming and J lost 0 bases; unmatched junction nucleotides: 7. The CDR3 is 16 residues long. Germline CDR1 and CDR2: SGHNT and YYREEE (reference sequence). The chain's CDR3 is CASSSGTGSMNTEAFF. The CDR3 region has the DNA TGTGCCAGCAGCTCCGGGACAGGCTCCATGAACACTGAAGCTTTCTTT. The variable domain in full, completed from reference TRBV5-4 and TRBJ1-1, reads ETGVTQSPTHLIKTRGQQVTLRCSSQSGHNTVSWYQQALGQGPQFIFQYYREEENGRGNFPPRFSGLQFPNYSSELNVNALELDDSALYLCASSSGTGSMNTEAFFGQGTRLTVV.

V gene TRBV5-1 combines with J gene TRBJ2-7; tentative D call: TRBD2 (5 bases). Per germline, CDR1 SGHRS and CDR2 YFSETQ. V lost 4 bases and J 6 bases, leaving 14 bases between the germline ends. This CDR3 comprises 13 residues. As DNA, the CDR3 is TGCGCCAGCAGCCGATTAGCGACTCGCGAGCAGTACTTC. Translated: CASSRLATREQYF.

This clone has just a few counts. The chain employs TRBV7-2 and TRBJ1-6; D gene unclear. Deletions cut 4 bases from V and 8 bases from J, with 12 bases between. Germline loops: CDR1 SGHTA, CDR2 FQGNSA. This CDR3 contains 14 residues. CDR3 sequence: CASSSTPGDSPLHF. In nucleotides, the CDR3 is TGTGCCAGCAGCTCGACACCAGGCGATTCACCCCTCCACTTT.

In this sample, this clone turned up once. This rearrangement joins TRBV18 to TRBJ2-2; 12 nucleotides agree with TRBD2. The CDR3 is 15 residues long. CDR1 is KGHSH, CDR2 LQKENI, per germline. V was pared by 8 bases and J by 3 bases, with 4 bases of the junction left unmatched. The CDR3 protein is CASRTSGIDTGELFF. In DNA form, the CDR3 reads TGTGCCAGCCGGACTAGCGGGATTGACACCGGGGAGCTGTTTTTT.

V and J are TRBV28 and TRBJ2-3; the D gene is possibly TRBD2 (6 bases). The V gene lost 6 bases and the J gene lost 6 bases, with 13 bases spanning the gap. There are 13 residues in the CDR3. CDR1 and CDR2 (germline): MDHEN, SYDVKM. CDR3 region: CASRWGRLDTQYF. CDR3 in DNA: TGTGCCAGCAGGTGGGGGAGGCTCGATACGCAGTATTTT.

The genes are TRBV6-1 and TRBJ1-6, with a weak D call TRBD1 (6 bases). V lost 2 bases to trimming and J lost 7 bases, with 15 bases between them. Germline values: CDR1 MNHNS, CDR2 SASEGT. The CDR3 has 16 amino acids. The CDR3 coding sequence is TGTGCCAGCAGTGAAACTTGGGCAGGGGTAAATTCACCCCTCCACTTT. Its translation: CASSETWAGVNSPLHF.